Listed here are 14 T cell receptor beta chains from one sample, sequenced in a study of OX40 agonist ivuxolimab in advanced cancers. Sequenced by immunoSEQ multiplex PCR; TCRdb stores in-frame clones only, minus some. The sample shows about 20,000 clones, roughly four fifths of them seen only once. This material consisted of CD4+ or CD8+ T cells sorted from blood, taken in a trial of the OX40 agonist ivuxolimab. These receptors were obtained from an adult with an advanced solid tumor such as melanoma, head and neck, liver or kidney cancer.

The rearrangement joins TRBV10-1 to TRBJ2-5; D gene ambiguous. Per germline, CDR1 WNHNN and CDR2 SYGVQD (reference sequence). V lost 3 bases and J 1 base, leaving 6 bases between the germline ends. The CDR3 sequence is 13 residues long. As DNA, the CDR3 is TGCGCCAGCAGTGATCAGCTCCAAGAGACCCAGTACTTC. This codes for CASSDQLQETQYF.

This clone was counted a single time. The chain has TRBV10-3 and TRBJ2-5; D possibly corresponds to TRBD2 (6 bases). V lost 2 bases and J lost 11, with 12 bases in between. This CDR3 comprises 12 residues. In germline, CDR1 is ENHRY, CDR2 SYGVKD. CDR3 nucleotides: TGTGCCATCAGTGAGGAGGGACGGGAGCAGTACTTC. Amino acid sequence: CAISEEGREQYF.

The chain couples TRBV4-2 to TRBJ1-3; weak D call: TRBD1 (6 bases). The CDR3 has 14 amino acids. V was cut by 7 bases and J by 14 bases, with 24 bases left in between. The germline CDR1 and CDR2 sequences are LGHNA and YNFKEQ. CDR3 coding DNA: TGTGCCAGCACCCCCGGGACAAAACTAGATATATTATATTTT. Its translation: CASTPGTKLDILYF.

The chain is built from TRBV28 and TRBJ2-1; TRBD2 agrees at 9 bases. Germline CDR1 reads MDHEN; CDR2 reads SYDVKM. The CDR3 spans 12 residues. J was trimmed by 14 bases and V by 6 bases; bases with no gene match: 8. CDR3 nucleotide sequence: TGTGCCAGCAGCCCCGGTAGCGGGAGAAAGTTCTTC. Its protein is CASSPGSGRKFF.

DNA for the CDR3: TGTGCCAGCTCACCAGAGACAGCAAGGGATACGCAGTATTTT. Its translation: CASSPETARDTQYF. V usage is TRBV18 and J usage is TRBJ2-3; weak D call: TRBD1 (5 bases). The CDR3 has 14 residues. V was trimmed by 2 bases and J by 6 bases, leaving 12 bases between them. The V gene's germline CDR1 is KGHSH and CDR2 LQKENI.

The V call is TRBV11-2, the J call TRBJ1-2; D is possibly TRBD1 (5 bases). Trimming cost V 0 bases and J 4 bases, with 12 bases left between them. The CDR3 has 15 residues. Germline assignment: CDR1 SGHAT and CDR2 FQNNGV. The CDR3 DNA follows: TGTGCCAGCAGCTTAGATCGGGACGGACCCTATGGCTACACCTTC. Encoded protein: CASSLDRDGPYGYTF.

The rearrangement joins TRBV5-1 to TRBJ2-5; D might be TRBD1 (6 bases). The CDR3 extends over 14 amino acids. CDR1 is SGHRS, CDR2 YFSETQ, per germline. Trimming left V 0 bases short and J 7 bases short, with 13 bases between. The CDR3 nucleotides read TGCGCCAGCAGCTTGGCACAGGGCGGAGGGACCCAGTACTTC. Translation: CASSLAQGGGTQYF. The variable domain in full, with the rest retrieved from reference TRBV5-1 and TRBJ2-5, is KAGVTQTPRYLIKTRGQQVTLSCSPISGHRSVSWYQQTPGQGLQFLFEYFSETQRNKGNFPGRFSGRQFSNSRSEMNVSTLELGDSALYLCASSLAQGGGTQYFGPGTRLLVL.

CDR3 amino acids: CASSVDPGGTYNEQFF. CDR3 in DNA: TGTGCCAGCAGCGTAGATCCGGGAGGCACATACAATGAGCAGTTCTTC. The V gene is TRBV9, the J gene TRBJ2-1; 7 nucleotides agree with TRBD2. This CDR3 has 16 amino acids. V lost 0 bases to trimming and J lost 4 bases; unmatched junction nucleotides: 7. The germline V gene encodes CDR1 SGDLS and CDR2 YYNGEE.

V is TRBV15 and J is TRBJ2-5, with 8 bases fitting TRBD1. TRBJ2-7 matches the DNA end more closely, so the J call is doubtful. Germline V gene data show CDR1 as LNHNV and CDR2 as YYDKDF (reference sequence). This CDR3 contains 15 residues. The CDR3 region is CATSRGQGPSYEQYF. As DNA, the CDR3 is TGTGCCACCAGCAGAGGACAGGGGCCTTCCTACGAGCAGTACTTC.

This clone is classed as medium-sized (0.01 to 0.1%). The V gene is TRBV5-6, the J gene TRBJ1-1, with 7 bases lining up with TRBD1. CDR1 and CDR2 (germline): SGHDT, YYEEEE. The CDR3 loop spans 15 amino acids. V shed 1 base and J 1 base; nucleotides not matched to a gene: 4. The CDR3 protein is CASSLTGERNTEAFF. In DNA, the CDR3 is TGTGCCAGCAGCTTGACAGGGGAAAGGAACACTGAAGCTTTCTTT.

This rearrangement joins TRBV30 to TRBJ1-6; 9 positions match TRBD1. Unmatched junction bases numbered 6, after V lost 4 bases and J lost 8 bases. CDR3 length equals 14 residues. Germline lookup yields CDR1 GTSNPN and CDR2 SVGIG (reference sequence). The CDR3 sequence: CAWTFDRGDSPLHF. The CDR3 region has the DNA TGTGCCTGGACCTTTGACAGGGGGGATTCACCCCTCCACTTT.

This chain links TRBV2 with TRBJ2-6; possibly TRBD2 for D (6 bases). V dropped 7 bases and J dropped 0 bases, with 13 bases sitting between them. CDR1 is SNHLY, CDR2 FYNNEI, per germline. The CDR3 has 16 residues. As DNA, the CDR3 is TGTGCCAGCACCTTTGACGGGAGCTCTGGGGCCAACGTCCTGACTTTC. Its translation is CASTFDGSSGANVLTF.

V gene TRBV6-1 combines with J gene TRBJ1-1; D is possibly TRBD1 (5 bases). There are 13 residues in the CDR3. V was trimmed by 10 bases and J by 10 bases, leaving 22 bases between them. Germline V gene sequence: CDR1 MNHNS, CDR2 SASEGT. CDR3 nucleotide sequence: TGTGCCACCCCGGGACGGAGCTTTTTAGGAGCTTTCTTT. It specifies CATPGRSFLGAFF.

The chain uses TRBV7-2 and TRBJ2-2; no definite D call. The CDR3 consists of 14 residues. Germline V gene lookup returns CDR1 SGHTA and CDR2 FQGNSA. The germline V and J ends were trimmed by 3 bases and 6 bases, with 11 bases remaining between them. For the CDR3, the DNA is TGTGCCAGCAGCTTTACTTTGGACGCCGGGGAGCTGTTTTTT. The encoded protein is CASSFTLDAGELFF.